The 6 T cell receptor beta chains in this list originate from one sample, sequenced in a study of T cells in Graves' hyperthyroidism and ophthalmopathy. Authors of the study amplified TCR beta CDR3 regions from RNA transcripts. When the TCR CDR3 underwent first-round RT-PCR, the HTBI primer set was used. TCRdb reprocessed the multiplex PCR reads with MiXCR, giving one entry per CDR3 protein. The sample shows more than 500,000 distinct CDR3 sequences, approximately 15% of them seen only once. Specimen: blood. Source of these receptors: a woman aged 40 to 49 with Graves' ophthalmopathy.

There are many counts of this clonotype. The chain recombines TRBV12-3 or TRBV12-4 with TRBJ1-5; tentatively, D is TRBD1 (5 bases). The CDR3 totals 13 residues. Trimming cost V 7 bases and J 7 bases, with 14 bases left between them. The CDR3 DNA follows: TGTGCCAGCACCCTGGGGGGTTTCCAGCCCCAGCATTTT. It encodes CASTLGGFQPQHF.

The table lists this clonotype with many counts. The CDR3 DNA sequence: TGTGCCAGCAGTTCTGTTGTGGGGGCGGGGGCTTTCTTT. It translates to CASSSVVGAGAFF. The V and J genes are TRBV7-9 and TRBJ1-1, with a weak D call TRBD1 (6 bases). CDR3 length: 13 residues. V lost 6 bases and J lost 11, with 19 bases in between. The germline CDR1 and CDR2 sequences are SEHNR and FQNEAQ (reference sequence). The entire variable domain, with the rest obtained from reference TRBV7-9 and TRBJ1-1, is as follows: DTGVSQNPRHKITKRGQNVTFRCDPISEHNRLYWYRQTLGQGPEFLTYFQNEAQLEKSRLLSDRFSAERPKGSFSTLEIQRTEQGDSAMYLCASSSVVGAGAFFGQGTRLTVV.

The CDR3 bases are TGTGCCAGCAGCCAACAAAATGGGATCTATGGCTACACCTTC. As protein: CASSQQNGIYGYTF. The chain recombines TRBV11-2 with TRBJ1-2; D not resolved. The CDR3 extends over 14 amino acids. CDR1 is SGHAT and CDR2 is FQNNGV in the germline V gene. The V gene lost 5 bases and the J gene lost 4 bases, with 14 bases spanning the gap.

V is TRBV19 and J is TRBJ1-3, with D possibly TRBD1 on 6 matching bases. Germline loops: CDR1 LNHDA, CDR2 SQIVND (reference sequence). The CDR3 consists of 15 residues. Trimming took 2 bases from V and 3 from J, leaving 11 bases between them. The CDR3 loop reads CASSIPHRVGNTIYF. The CDR3 DNA is TGTGCCAGTAGTATACCCCACAGGGTTGGAAACACCATATATTTT. The variable domain in full, with the rest retrieved from reference TRBV19 and TRBJ1-3, is DGGITQSPKYLFRKEGQNVTLSCEQNLNHDAMYWYRQDPGQGLRLIYYSQIVNDFQKGDIAEGYSVSREKKESFPLTVTSAQKNPTAFYLCASSIPHRVGNTIYFGEGSWLTVV.

This clonotype turned up a few times. The genes are TRBV7-9 and TRBJ1-1, with D hard to call. This CDR3 comprises 15 residues. The germline CDR1 and CDR2 sequences are SEHNR and FQNEAQ (reference sequence). V lost 8 bases and J 5 bases, leaving 21 bases between the germline ends. CDR3 sequence: CASGPPKEGWTEAFF. CDR3 DNA sequence: TGTGCCAGCGGCCCACCGAAGGAGGGATGGACTGAAGCTTTCTTT.

This clonotype has at least ten counts. The chain combines TRBV12-3 or TRBV12-4 with TRBJ2-2, with 7 bases lining up with TRBD2. The V and J ends lost 5 bases and 4 bases, in that order; junction bases with no gene match: 10. The CDR3 sequence is 16 residues long. The CDR3 sequence: CASSRLGGRGTGELFF. CDR3 in DNA: TGTGCCAGCAGTCGACTCGGCGGGAGAGGCACCGGGGAGCTGTTTTTT.